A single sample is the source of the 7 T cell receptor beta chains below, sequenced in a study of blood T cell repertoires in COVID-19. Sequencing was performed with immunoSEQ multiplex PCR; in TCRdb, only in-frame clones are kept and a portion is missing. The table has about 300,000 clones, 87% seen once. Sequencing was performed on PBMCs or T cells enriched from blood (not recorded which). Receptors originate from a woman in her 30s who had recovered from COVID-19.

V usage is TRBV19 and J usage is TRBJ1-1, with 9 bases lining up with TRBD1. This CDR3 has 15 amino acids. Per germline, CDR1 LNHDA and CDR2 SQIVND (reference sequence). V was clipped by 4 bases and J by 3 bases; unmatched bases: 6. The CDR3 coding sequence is TGTGCCAGTAGTACTAAGACAGGGGGGGACACTGAAGCTTTCTTT. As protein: CASSTKTGGDTEAFF. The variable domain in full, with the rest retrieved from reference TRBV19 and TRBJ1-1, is DGGITQSPKYLFRKEGQNVTLSCEQNLNHDAMYWYRQDPGQGLRLIYYSQIVNDFQKGDIAEGYSVSREKKESFPLTVTSAQKNPTAFYLCASSTKTGGDTEAFFGQGTRLTVV.

For the CDR3, the DNA is TGTGCCAGCAGTTTCGACAGTGGTTTGGCTGAAAAACTGTTTTTT. This codes for CASSFDSGLAEKLFF. The chain links TRBV6-5 to TRBJ1-4, with D tentatively TRBD1 (5 bases). This CDR3 contains 15 residues. The germline CDR1 and CDR2 sequences are MNHEY and SVGAGI. Trimming left V 4 bases short and J 7 bases short, with 16 bases between.

The CDR3 coding sequence is TGTGCCAGCAGCCAAACACAGGGGGACAATCAGCCCCAGCATTTT. It codes for CASSQTQGDNQPQHF. The chain has TRBV7-2 and TRBJ1-5, with 8 bases that match TRBD1. The CDR3 spans 15 residues. The V segment lost 5 bases and the J segment 3 bases; nucleotides outside the gene matches: 6. The germline V gene encodes CDR1 SGHTA and CDR2 FQGNSA.

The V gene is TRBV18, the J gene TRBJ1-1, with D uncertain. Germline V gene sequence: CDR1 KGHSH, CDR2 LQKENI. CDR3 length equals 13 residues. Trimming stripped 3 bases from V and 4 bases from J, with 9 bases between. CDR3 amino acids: CASSPRSVTEAFF. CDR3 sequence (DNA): TGTGCCAGCTCACCCCGGTCGGTCACTGAAGCTTTCTTT. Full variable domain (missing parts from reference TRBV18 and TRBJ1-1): NAGVMQNPRHLVRRRGQEARLRCSPMKGHSHVYWYRQLPEEGLKFMVYLQKENIIDESGMPKERFSAEFPKEGPSILRIQQVVRGDSAAYFCASSPRSVTEAFFGQGTRLTVV.

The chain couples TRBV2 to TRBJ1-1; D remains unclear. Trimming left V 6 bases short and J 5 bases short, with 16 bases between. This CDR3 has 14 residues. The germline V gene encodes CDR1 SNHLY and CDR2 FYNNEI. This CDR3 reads CASRIDPGGTEAFF. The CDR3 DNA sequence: TGTGCCAGCAGGATTGACCCGGGAGGGACTGAAGCTTTCTTT.

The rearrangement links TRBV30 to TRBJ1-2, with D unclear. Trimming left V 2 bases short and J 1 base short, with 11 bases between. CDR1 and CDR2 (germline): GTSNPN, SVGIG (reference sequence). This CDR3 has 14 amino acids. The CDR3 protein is CAWSSGGLNYGYTF. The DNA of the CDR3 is TGTGCCTGGAGTTCGGGAGGACTTAACTATGGCTACACCTTC.

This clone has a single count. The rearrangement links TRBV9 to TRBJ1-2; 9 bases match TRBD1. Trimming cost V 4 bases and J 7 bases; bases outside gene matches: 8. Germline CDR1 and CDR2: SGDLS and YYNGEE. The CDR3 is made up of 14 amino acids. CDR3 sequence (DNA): TGTGCCAGCAGCCCACCACAGGGGGCGCGTGGCTACACCTTC. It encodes CASSPPQGARGYTF.